Shown below are 25 T cell receptor beta chains from a single sample sequenced in a study of CD8+ T cells in alopecia areata. Noted treatment: oral pan-JAK inhibitor, 5-10 mg twice daily. Reverse transcribed after extraction, RNA yielded cDNA as the sequencing template. Using immunoSEQ multiplex PCR, the repertoire was profiled, and TCRdb retains in-frame clones only, with some absent. The repertoire holds around 200,000 clones, with roughly 50% as singletons. The starting material was CD8+ T cells sorted from blood, obtained at week 24, from a patient treated with tofacitinib. Receptors were obtained from a human donor with alopecia areata.

DNA for the CDR3: TGTGCCACCTCCCCTCCCATACAAGCCAACCAAGAGACCCAGTACTTC. This gives the protein CATSPPIQANQETQYF. The V and J genes are TRBV27 and TRBJ2-5; D is unresolved. CDR1 and CDR2 (germline): MNHEY, SMNVEV (reference sequence). The CDR3 is 16 residues long. V shed 10 bases and J shed 0 bases, with 21 bases lying between them.

This chain links TRBV5-6 with TRBJ1-6; D is undetermined. Trimming removed 2 bases at V and 7 bases at J, with 10 bases between. CDR1 and CDR2 (germline): SGHDT, YYEEEE. CDR3 length equals 14 residues. DNA of the CDR3: TGTGCCAGCAGCTTCCACAGTCCGAATTCACCCCTCCACTTT. Protein product: CASSFHSPNSPLHF.

This clone has only a few counts. The chain employs TRBV2 and TRBJ1-1; 10 nucleotides match TRBD1. J gave up 9 bases and V 7 bases, and 11 bases lay outside the gene matches. CDR1 and CDR2 from the germline V gene are SNHLY and FYNNEI. The CDR3 contains 14 residues. CDR3 DNA: TGTGCCAGCACCCCTCCCGGGACAGGGGAAAAAGCTTTCTTT. Protein: CASTPPGTGEKAFF.

The rearrangement uses TRBV7-7 and TRBJ2-3; D gene uncertain. The V end lost 8 bases, the J end lost 0 bases, and 9 bases lay between the germline ends. There are 13 residues in the CDR3. From germline, CDR1 is SSHAT and CDR2 FNYEAQ (reference sequence). CDR3 region: CASGRSSTDTQYF. The CDR3 coding sequence is TGTGCCAGCGGGCGGTCGAGCACAGATACGCAGTATTTT. The full variable domain, completed using reference TRBV7-7 and TRBJ2-3, is GAGVSQSPRYKVTKRGQDVTLRCDPISSHATLYWYQQALGQGPEFLTYFNYEAQPDKSGLPSDRFSAERPEGSISTLTIQRTEQRDSAMYRCASGRSSTDTQYFGPGTRLTVL.

The gene calls are TRBV2 and TRBJ1-5, with D unclear. Deletions cut 1 base from V and 5 bases from J, with 3 bases between. Germline V gives CDR1 SNHLY, CDR2 FYNNEI. The length of the CDR3 is 12 residues. The chain's CDR3 is CASSEGDQPQHF. The DNA of the CDR3 is TGTGCCAGCAGTGAAGGGGATCAGCCCCAGCATTTT.

The chain recombines TRBV9 with TRBJ1-1; D perhaps matches TRBD1 (6 bases). V lost 3 bases and J lost 8, with 11 bases in between. The CDR3 spans 12 residues. CDR1 and CDR2 (germline): SGDLS, YYNGEE. CDR3 protein: CASSAGRGEAFF. The DNA for the CDR3 is TGTGCCAGCAGCGCAGGCAGGGGCGAAGCTTTCTTT.

This clone has only a few counts. The gene calls are TRBV9 and TRBJ2-7; 7 positions agree with TRBD2. The CDR3 length is 13 residues. CDR1 SGDLS and CDR2 YYNGEE come from the germline V gene. The J segment lost 4 bases and the V segment lost 3 bases, leaving 4 bases of the junction unmatched. CDR3 coding DNA: TGTGCCAGCAGCGAATCGGGGGGTTACGAGCAGTACTTC. Translation gives CASSESGGYEQYF.

This sequence joins TRBV4-1 and TRBJ2-7, with a possible D match to TRBD2 (6 bases). CDR1 is MGHRA and CDR2 is YSYEKL in the germline V gene. This CDR3 has 13 amino acids. V lost 5 bases to trimming and J lost 3 bases, with 11 bases between them. CDR3: CASSGDFNYEQYF. The CDR3 DNA sequence: TGCGCCAGCAGCGGGGACTTCAACTACGAGCAGTACTTC.

This clone was counted only a few times. V usage is TRBV30 and J usage is TRBJ1-2, with 8 positions matching TRBD1. The J segment lost 7 bases and the V segment lost 8 bases, leaving 9 bases of the junction unmatched. Germline V gene sequence: CDR1 GTSNPN, CDR2 SVGIG (reference sequence). There are 12 residues in the CDR3. CDR3 sequence reads: CATLSGGRGYTF. The DNA for the CDR3 is TGTGCCACGCTTTCAGGGGGCCGTGGCTACACCTTC.

Note on this clone: Other DNA sequences from this sample encode an identical CDR3 as well. The gene calls are TRBV27 and TRBJ1-1; D is unclear. The CDR3 has 13 residues. The V gene lost 2 bases and the J gene lost 1 base, with 5 bases spanning the gap. Looked up from germline, CDR1 is MNHEY and CDR2 is SMNVEV (reference sequence). DNA for the CDR3: TGTGCCAGCAGTTTAAGCGAGAACACTGAAGCTTTCTTT. Translation: CASSLSENTEAFF.

Here the CDR3 reads CASRLGSTDTQYF. For the CDR3, the DNA is TGTGCCAGTAGACTAGGATCCACAGATACGCAGTATTTT. The rearrangement links TRBV6-5 to TRBJ2-3; TRBD2 might be the D (6 bases). V lost 9 bases and J 2 bases, leaving 12 bases between the germline ends. The CDR3 runs to 13 residues. The germline V gene encodes CDR1 MNHEY and CDR2 SVGAGI.

The chain uses TRBV27 and TRBJ2-1; D may correspond to TRBD1 or TRBD2 (6 bases each). Germline V CDR1 and CDR2: MNHEY, SMNVEV (reference sequence). V lost 3 bases to trimming and J lost 7 bases, with 13 bases between them. The CDR3 totals 14 residues. Written as DNA, the CDR3 is TGTGCCAGCAGTTTTCCGGGGGCGGGTAATGAGCAGTTCTTC. As protein: CASSFPGAGNEQFF.

This clone has a single count. The chain combines TRBV13 with TRBJ2-7; TRBD2 is a possible D gene (6 bases). This CDR3 spans 15 amino acids. CDR1 and CDR2 (germline): PRHDT, FYEKMQ (reference sequence). Trimming removed 1 base from V and 7 bases from J, with 17 bases in between. The chain's CDR3 is CASSLVGLEETEQYF. CDR3 DNA sequence: TGTGCCAGCAGCTTAGTGGGACTTGAAGAAACTGAGCAGTACTTC. Filled out from reference TRBV13 and TRBJ2-7, the complete variable domain reads AAGVIQSPRHLIKEKRETATLKCYPIPRHDTVYWYQQGPGQDPQFLISFYEKMQSDKGSIPDRFSAQQFSDYHSELNMSSLELGDSALYFCASSLVGLEETEQYFGPGTRLTVT.

The chain carries TRBV4-1 and TRBJ2-7; D may be TRBD1 (5 bases). Germline CDR1 and CDR2: MGHRA and YSYEKL. Deletions cut 5 bases from V and 2 bases from J, with 13 bases between. The CDR3 has 14 residues. CDR3 sequence reads: CASSAGWSPYEQYF. The DNA of the CDR3 is TGCGCCAGCAGCGCAGGGTGGTCGCCCTACGAGCAGTACTTC.

The genes are TRBV12-5 and TRBJ2-1; 9 bases are a match to TRBD2. This CDR3 spans 13 amino acids. Germline lookup yields CDR1 LGHNT and CDR2 FRNRAP. V trimming: 6 bases; J trimming: 6 bases; junction bases outside the gene matches: 3. The CDR3 reads CASGSGGFNEQFF. DNA of the CDR3: TGTGCTAGTGGGAGCGGGGGGTTCAATGAGCAGTTCTTC. Complete variable domain (other parts from reference TRBV12-5 and TRBJ2-1): DARVTQTPRHKVTEMGQEVTMRCQPILGHNTVFWYRQTMMQGLELLAYFRNRAPLDDSGMPKDRFSAEMPDATLATLKIQPSEPRDSAVYFCASGSGGFNEQFFGPGTRLTVL.

This clone was seen only a few times. This chain connects TRBV5-6 to TRBJ1-1; perhaps TRBD1 as D (5 bases). V lost 4 bases and J 4 bases, leaving 14 bases between the germline ends. This CDR3 spans 14 amino acids. Germline-derived CDR1 and CDR2 are SGHDT and YYEEEE. This CDR3 reads CASSQPRDGTEAFF. The CDR3 DNA sequence: TGTGCCAGCAGCCAACCCCGGGACGGCACTGAAGCTTTCTTT. The variable domain in full, completed from reference TRBV5-6 and TRBJ1-1, reads DAGVTQSPTHLIKTRGQQVTLRCSPKSGHDTVSWYQQALGQGPQFIFQYYEEEERQRGNFPDRFSGHQFPNYSSELNVNALLLGDSALYLCASSQPRDGTEAFFGQGTRLTVV.

This chain uses TRBV15 with TRBJ2-3, with TRBD2 identical over 10 bases. V trimming: 3 bases; J trimming: 2 bases; junction bases outside the gene matches: 5. This CDR3 has 16 residues. From germline, CDR1 is LNHNV and CDR2 YYDKDF (reference sequence). The CDR3 DNA reads TGTGCCACCAGCAGCCTAGCGGGGGCCCCCACAGATACGCAGTATTTT. It is translated as CATSSLAGAPTDTQYF. Supplemented by reference TRBV15 and TRBJ2-3, the full variable domain reads DAMVIQNPRYQVTQFGKPVTLSCSQTLNHNVMYWYQQKSSQAPKLLFHYYDKDFNNEADTPDNFQSRRPNTSFCFLDIRSPGLGDTAMYLCATSSLAGAPTDTQYFGPGTRLTVL.

The chain combines TRBV13 with TRBJ2-3, with TRBD2 identical over 7 bases. CDR3 length: 15 residues. In germline, CDR1 is PRHDT, CDR2 FYEKMQ (reference sequence). The ends lost 4 bases at V and 3 bases at J; junction bases unmatched: 7. CDR3 protein: CASSSRGVMTDTQYF. In DNA form, the CDR3 reads TGTGCCAGCAGCTCACGGGGGGTAATGACAGATACGCAGTATTTT.

The CDR3 DNA follows: TGTGCCAGCAGCGCGGGGGAGAGCTCCTACAATGAGCAGTTCTTC. Its protein product is CASSAGESSYNEQFF. This chain links TRBV6-4 with TRBJ2-1; 7 bases match TRBD2. Germline trimming cut 6 bases from V and 0 bases from J; bases unmatched to any gene: 5. This CDR3 comprises 15 residues. Germline lookup yields CDR1 MRHNA and CDR2 SNTAGT.

The CDR3 reads CAISGSRTGVDFYEQYF. DNA of the CDR3: TGTGCCATCAGTGGGTCACGAACAGGGGTTGACTTCTACGAGCAGTACTTC. The chain links TRBV10-3 to TRBJ2-7; 7 bases map to TRBD1. In germline, CDR1 is ENHRY, CDR2 SYGVKD. V was clipped by 4 bases and J by 3 bases; unmatched bases: 15. The CDR3 runs 17 residues.

The chain's CDR3 is CASSLAGQGGEQYF. CDR3 nucleotides: TGTGCCAGCAGCTTAGCTGGACAGGGTGGAGAGCAGTACTTC. This sequence joins TRBV7-6 and TRBJ2-7, with 8 positions matching TRBD1. Germline V CDR1 and CDR2: SGHVS, FNYEAQ. The CDR3 totals 14 residues. Trimming took 0 bases from V and 7 from J; bases not matched to a gene: 5.

The chain joins TRBV2 to TRBJ2-1, with 7 bases lining up with TRBD1. The CDR3 runs 13 residues. Looked up from germline, CDR1 is SNHLY and CDR2 is FYNNEI. The V and J ends lost 8 bases and 4 bases, in that order; junction bases with no gene match: 5. The CDR3 DNA reads as TGTGCCAGCCTAAGACAGGGATACAATGAGCAGTTCTTC. Its translation is CASLRQGYNEQFF.

The table lists this clone with many counts. This chain's CDR3 is CASSLAGAYSPLHF. DNA of the CDR3: TGTGCCAGCAGCTTAGCGGGGGCATATTCACCCCTCCACTTT. J is TRBJ1-6 and V is TRBV11-2, with D possibly matching TRBD1 (6 bases). V lost 1 base and J 8 bases, leaving 9 bases between the germline ends. The CDR3 covers 14 residues. CDR1 and CDR2 from the germline V gene are SGHAT and FQNNGV.

This clone was found a few times. The chain recombines TRBV29-1 with TRBJ1-2, with a weak D call TRBD1 (5 bases). Trimming removed 2 bases at V and 6 bases at J, with 13 bases between. CDR1 and CDR2 (germline): SQVTM, ANQGSEA. The CDR3 has 13 amino acids. The CDR3 here is CSVELQDEDGYTF. The DNA of the CDR3 is TGCAGCGTTGAATTACAGGATGAGGATGGCTACACCTTC.

The chain combines TRBV5-6 with TRBJ1-2; no reliable D call. The ends were cut back, 4 bases at V and 7 bases at J, with 17 bases in the middle. This CDR3 has 14 amino acids. From germline, CDR1 is SGHDT and CDR2 YYEEEE. DNA for the CDR3: TGTGCCAGCAGCAAATTTGCCTCCAGACTTGGCTACACCTTC. The encoded protein is CASSKFASRLGYTF.